The 10 T cell receptor beta chains given below trace back to one sample, sequenced in a study of blood T cell repertoires in COVID-19. Measured with immunoSEQ multiplex PCR; TCRdb has only the in-frame clones, and not every one. The sample lists about 68,000 clones; 60% to 85% were seen once. Sequencing was carried out using peripheral blood. These receptors all come from a human donor in a cohort sampled during active COVID-19.

The chain carries TRBV5-6 and TRBJ2-1, with 8 nucleotides matching TRBD1. CDR3 length equals 17 residues. J gave up 0 bases and V 0 bases, and 5 bases lay outside the gene matches. The germline V gene has CDR1 SGHDT and CDR2 YYEEEE. DNA for the CDR3: TGTGCCAGCAGCTTGGTTCAGGGGGCAGTCTCCTACAATGAGCAGTTCTTC. Translated, it gives CASSLVQGAVSYNEQFF.

The CDR3 loop is CASSENIQNTEAFF. The DNA for the CDR3 is TGTGCCAGCTCAGAAAACATACAGAACACTGAAGCTTTCTTT. The chain uses TRBV18 and TRBJ1-1; the D is unclear. The CDR3 has 14 amino acids. V lost 5 bases, J lost 1 base, and 11 bases lay in between. Germline V gene sequence: CDR1 KGHSH, CDR2 LQKENI.

The chain links TRBV9 to TRBJ2-3; 7 positions agree with TRBD2. There are 16 residues in the CDR3. Germline assignment: CDR1 SGDLS and CDR2 YYNGEE. The V and J ends lost 0 bases and 2 bases, in that order; junction bases with no gene match: 6. Here the CDR3 reads CASSVAGGYYTDTQYF. DNA of the CDR3: TGTGCCAGCAGCGTAGCGGGGGGTTATTACACAGATACGCAGTATTTT.

V gene TRBV28 combines with J gene TRBJ2-7; TRBD2 matches at 7 bases. This CDR3 has 15 amino acids. Germline CDR1 reads MDHEN; CDR2 reads SYDVKM. V lost 7 bases, J lost 2 bases, and 11 bases stayed unmatched. As DNA, the CDR3 is TGTGCCAGCAATTTGGCTAGCGGAGGACCCTACGAGCAGTACTTC. Translated, it gives CASNLASGGPYEQYF.

V usage is TRBV27 and J usage is TRBJ1-1; 9 nucleotides line up with TRBD1. This CDR3 region has 14 residues. The V gene's germline CDR1 is MNHEY and CDR2 SMNVEV (reference sequence). V lost 2 bases, J lost 5 bases, and 3 bases stayed unmatched. CDR3 in amino acids: CASSLDRGYTEAFF. DNA for the CDR3: TGTGCCAGCAGTTTAGACAGGGGGTATACTGAAGCTTTCTTT.

The rearrangement uses TRBV24-1 and TRBJ2-3; 11 bases line up with TRBD2. The CDR3 contains 14 residues. After removal of 7 bases from V and 3 bases from J, the junction contained 2 bases not matched to a gene. Germline CDR1 and CDR2: KGHDR and SFDVKD. The CDR3 sequence: CATSLAGGTDTQYF. The DNA of the CDR3 is TGTGCCACCAGCTTAGCGGGAGGGACAGATACGCAGTATTTT.

The rearrangement joins TRBV6-2 or TRBV6-3 to TRBJ2-5; 8 bases agree with TRBD2. The CDR3 covers 15 residues. Germline V CDR1 and CDR2: MNHEY, SVGEGT. Trimming removed 5 bases from V and 0 bases from J; junction bases left unmatched: 5. The CDR3 DNA is TGTGCCAGCAGTCGGGGGGGGGCGAACCAAGAGACCCAGTACTTC. Its translation is CASSRGGANQETQYF.

This chain links TRBV9 with TRBJ2-1; D is uncertain. Germline CDR1 SGDLS, CDR2 YYNGEE. This CDR3 has 14 residues. Trimming shortened V by 5 bases and J by 5 bases, and 14 bases separated the two germline ends. The CDR3 bases are TGTGCCAGCAGATACTTGCCTAGAGACAATGAGCAGTTCTTC. Amino acids: CASRYLPRDNEQFF.

The genes are TRBV19 and TRBJ2-5, with TRBD2 as a possible D gene (6 bases). The CDR3 loop spans 14 amino acids. The V gene lost 5 bases and the J gene lost 4 bases, with 14 bases spanning the gap. The germline V gene encodes CDR1 LNHDA and CDR2 SQIVND (reference sequence). CDR3 sequence (DNA): TGTGCCAGTAGTCCGGGGGTGACGGTAGAGACCCAGTACTTC. The encoded protein is CASSPGVTVETQYF.

The chain has TRBV30 and TRBJ2-1, with 9 bases lining up with TRBD1. The CDR3 has 15 residues. The V gene's germline CDR1 is GTSNPN and CDR2 SVGIG (reference sequence). V trimming: 1 base; J trimming: 8 bases; junction bases outside the gene matches: 9. The CDR3 DNA sequence: TGTGCCTGGAGTGAAGGACAGGGGATGATCGATGAGCAGTTCTTC. It encodes CAWSEGQGMIDEQFF.